Listed here are 26 T cell receptor beta chains from one sample, sequenced in a study of glioma-infiltrating T cells after dendritic cell vaccination. Only in-frame clones appear in the TCRdb table, and some are missing; sequencing was by immunoSEQ multiplex PCR. In the table there are about 95,000 clones, under 90% of which are singletons. This material consisted of blood, taken before dendritic cell vaccination. Source of these receptors: a human donor with glioblastoma.

The V call is TRBV4-1, the J call TRBJ2-7; TRBD1 matches 7 bases. This CDR3 spans 15 amino acids. Germline trimming cut 4 bases from V and 3 bases from J; bases unmatched to any gene: 9. Germline CDR1 MGHRA, CDR2 YSYEKL. CDR3 amino acids: CASSRVTGANYEQYF. The CDR3 nucleotides are TGCGCCAGCAGCCGCGTTACAGGGGCCAACTACGAGCAGTACTTC.

The J gene is TRBJ2-7, the V gene TRBV5-6; no definite D call. The V end was cut by 2 bases, the J end by 4 bases, with 10 bases between. CDR3 length: 13 residues. The V gene's germline CDR1 is SGHDT and CDR2 YYEEEE. The CDR3 loop is CASSFGRSYEQYF. The CDR3 nucleotides read TGTGCCAGCAGCTTCGGTCGTTCTTACGAGCAGTACTTC. The complete variable domain, with remaining parts taken from reference TRBV5-6 and TRBJ2-7, reads DAGVTQSPTHLIKTRGQQVTLRCSPKSGHDTVSWYQQALGQGPQFIFQYYEEEERQRGNFPDRFSGHQFPNYSSELNVNALLLGDSALYLCASSFGRSYEQYFGPGTRLTVT.

This clone was recorded once. The rearrangement links TRBV7-7 to TRBJ2-3; a possible D gene is TRBD2 (5 bases). The CDR3 consists of 14 residues. V was cut by 5 bases and J by 6 bases, with 15 bases left in between. CDR1 and CDR2 from the germline V gene are SSHAT and FNYEAQ (reference sequence). CDR3 loop: CASSTAPSGDTQYF. The CDR3 DNA follows: TGTGCCAGCAGCACGGCGCCCTCGGGGGATACGCAGTATTTT.

This chain joins TRBV6-5 and TRBJ1-2; D not resolved. Per germline, CDR1 MNHEY and CDR2 SVGAGI. The CDR3 consists of 13 residues. V gave up 5 bases and J gave up 6 bases, with 13 bases separating them. Here the CDR3 reads CASSARGLHGYTF. The CDR3 coding sequence is TGTGCCAGCAGTGCCCGGGGTTTGCATGGCTACACCTTC.

V is TRBV5-6 and J is TRBJ1-3; tentative D call: TRBD1 (5 bases). The germline CDR1 and CDR2 sequences are SGHDT and YYEEEE. The V end lost 3 bases, the J end lost 0 bases, and 13 bases lay between the germline ends. The CDR3 loop spans 16 amino acids. The CDR3 sequence is CASSSTGEGSGNTIYF. CDR3 sequence (DNA): TGTGCCAGCAGCTCAACGGGGGAGGGCTCTGGAAACACCATATATTTT.

V and J are TRBV5-1 and TRBJ2-7, with D perhaps matching TRBD2 (6 bases). This CDR3 has 15 amino acids. Trimming pared 6 bases from V and 0 bases from J, leaving 16 bases between. Germline loops: CDR1 SGHRS, CDR2 YFSETQ. Here the CDR3 DNA reads TGCGCCAGCACGACCGGGACTCAAAGCTCCTACGAGCAGTACTTC. As protein: CASTTGTQSSYEQYF.

The rearrangement links TRBV5-1 to TRBJ2-7, with 8 positions matching TRBD2. V lost 4 bases to trimming and J lost 6 bases; unmatched junction nucleotides: 15. The CDR3 spans 16 residues. Germline V CDR1 and CDR2: SGHRS, YFSETQ. This chain's CDR3 is CASSLSGRGPRSEQYF. CDR3 bases: TGCGCCAGCAGCCTGAGCGGGAGAGGTCCCCGTTCCGAGCAGTACTTC.

The chain joins TRBV12-5 to TRBJ2-7; TRBD2 matches at 10 bases. The CDR3 consists of 16 residues. Germline CDR1 reads LGHNT; CDR2 reads FRNRAP. The junction had 6 bases not matched to a gene; V was cut back by 0 bases and J by 4 bases. The CDR3 loop reads CASGLVRTSGEYEQYF. CDR3 nucleotide sequence: TGTGCTAGTGGTTTGGTACGGACTAGCGGTGAATACGAGCAGTACTTC.

There are a few counts of this clone. V usage is TRBV6-1 and J usage is TRBJ2-1, with D tentatively TRBD1 (6 bases). CDR1 and CDR2 (germline): MNHNS, SASEGT. The ends were cut back, 4 bases at V and 2 bases at J, with 18 bases in the middle. The CDR3 is 17 residues long. The CDR3 spells CASSAKTEGVPYNEQFF. In DNA form, the CDR3 reads TGTGCCAGCAGTGCGAAAACCGAGGGGGTACCCTACAATGAGCAGTTCTTC.

The rearrangement joins TRBV5-6 to TRBJ2-7, with D maybe TRBD1 (5 bases). The CDR3 has 13 amino acids. Germline CDR1 is SGHDT and CDR2 is YYEEEE. The ends were cut back, 3 bases at V and 2 bases at J, with 9 bases in the middle. The CDR3, as DNA: TGTGCCAGCAGCTACCAGACAGCCTACGAGCAGTACTTC. As protein: CASSYQTAYEQYF.

The chain has TRBV4-1 and TRBJ1-2; D possibly corresponds to TRBD1 (5 bases). V dropped 0 bases and J dropped 2 bases, with 10 bases sitting between them. The CDR3 has 15 residues. In germline, CDR1 is MGHRA, CDR2 YSYEKL. The CDR3 loop is CASSQDLGGNYGYTF. DNA for the CDR3: TGCGCCAGCAGCCAAGATTTGGGGGGGAACTATGGCTACACCTTC.

The chain links TRBV7-2 to TRBJ2-7; D ambiguous. Trimming removed 5 bases from V and 3 bases from J, with 14 bases in between. This CDR3 is 14 amino acids long. The germline CDR1 and CDR2 sequences are SGHTA and FQGNSA. CDR3 protein: CASSIGQVVYEQYF. The CDR3 DNA follows: TGTGCCAGCAGCATCGGCCAGGTGGTCTACGAGCAGTACTTC.

The genes are TRBV6-1 and TRBJ2-2, with D hard to call. Between the trimmed V and J ends, which lost 7 bases and 0 bases, there was a span of 9 bases. The CDR3 has 14 residues. Germline V gene lookup returns CDR1 MNHNS and CDR2 SASEGT. Here the CDR3 reads CASIKAANTGELFF. The CDR3 DNA follows: TGTGCCAGCATCAAGGCGGCGAACACCGGGGAGCTGTTTTTT.

V usage is TRBV5-1 and J usage is TRBJ2-1, with TRBD2 identical over 9 bases. V dropped 2 bases and J dropped 9; count of bases not matched to a gene: 3. CDR3 size: 13 residues. CDR1 is SGHRS and CDR2 is YFSETQ in the germline V gene. CDR3 sequence: CASSLAGGREQFF. Here the CDR3 DNA reads TGCGCCAGCAGCTTAGCGGGGGGCCGTGAGCAGTTCTTC.

This chain joins TRBV30 and TRBJ2-7, with 7 bases identical to TRBD2. The CDR3 consists of 14 residues. With 5 bases clipped from V and 6 bases from J, the junction kept 13 bases outside the gene matches. The V gene's germline CDR1 is GTSNPN and CDR2 SVGIG (reference sequence). CDR3 nucleotide sequence: TGTGCCTGGCGGCCGTGGGGGGGACCGCTCGAGCAGTACTTC. The encoded protein is CAWRPWGGPLEQYF.

The chain uses TRBV2 and TRBJ2-5; no clear D. CDR1 is SNHLY, CDR2 FYNNEI, per germline. V was cut by 3 bases and J by 2 bases, with 7 bases left in between. The CDR3 totals 13 residues. The CDR3 is CASSDGGQETQYF. DNA for the CDR3: TGTGCCAGCAGTGATGGCGGTCAAGAGACCCAGTACTTC. Combining the CDR3 with reference TRBV2 and TRBJ2-5 gives the whole variable domain EPEVTQTPSHQVTQMGQEVILRCVPISNHLYFYWYRQILGQKVEFLVSFYNNEISEKSEIFDDQFSVERPDGSNFTLKIRSTKLEDSAMYFCASSDGGQETQYFGPGTRLLVL.

The chain combines TRBV9 with TRBJ2-1; 7 bases align to TRBD2. The CDR3 sequence is 13 residues long. The V segment lost 3 bases and the J segment 8 bases; nucleotides outside the gene matches: 5. The germline gives CDR1 SGDLS, CDR2 YYNGEE. The CDR3 nucleotides are TGTGCCAGCAGCGCCAGACTAGCCCATGAGCAGTTCTTC. This encodes CASSARLAHEQFF.

The chain employs TRBV7-8 and TRBJ1-3; D uncertain. Germline CDR1 reads SGHVS; CDR2 reads FQNEAQ. V was clipped by 5 bases and J by 0 bases, with 14 bases between them. This CDR3 is built from 16 residues. CDR3 loop: CASSPTDGSSGNTIYF. The CDR3 nucleotides are TGTGCCAGCAGCCCCACGGACGGGAGCTCTGGAAACACCATATATTTT.

This clone appeared once. The chain recombines TRBV7-9 with TRBJ1-3; TRBD1 agrees at 7 bases. The germline V gene encodes CDR1 SEHNR and CDR2 FQNEAQ (reference sequence). J was trimmed by 2 bases and V by 8 bases; bases with no gene match: 3. The CDR3 length is 13 residues. For the CDR3, the DNA is TGTGCCAGCGGGGGACAGACTGGAAACACCATATATTTT. Its translation: CASGGQTGNTIYF. Supplemented by reference TRBV7-9 and TRBJ1-3, the full variable domain reads DTGVSQNPRHKITKRGQNVTFRCDPISEHNRLYWYRQTLGQGPEFLTYFQNEAQLEKSRLLSDRFSAERPKGSFSTLEIQRTEQGDSAMYLCASGGQTGNTIYFGEGSWLTVV.

V usage is TRBV12-5 and J usage is TRBJ2-1; a weak D match, TRBD2 (6 bases). The ends were cut back, 1 base at V and 4 bases at J, with 17 bases in the middle. The CDR3 is 17 amino acids. Germline CDR1 LGHNT, CDR2 FRNRAP. CDR3 residues: CASGLAPRAGRYNEQFF. The CDR3, as DNA: TGTGCTAGTGGTTTGGCCCCTCGGGCGGGAAGATACAATGAGCAGTTCTTC.

This chain joins TRBV7-9 and TRBJ2-2; perhaps TRBD1 as D (7 bases). The germline V gene encodes CDR1 SEHNR and CDR2 FQNEAQ (reference sequence). This CDR3 has 18 amino acids. V was pared by 5 bases and J by 1 base, with 20 bases between. In DNA form, the CDR3 reads TGTGCCAGCAGCACTAGGGGGGCGACAGGGCTGAACACCGGGGAGCTGTTTTTT. It is translated as CASSTRGATGLNTGELFF.

The table lists this clone with a count of one. The V call is TRBV4-1, the J call TRBJ1-2; tentatively, D is TRBD1 (5 bases). The CDR3 has 13 residues. Trimming took off 7 bases at V and 7 bases at J, with 16 bases between the two ends. In germline, CDR1 is MGHRA, CDR2 YSYEKL. The CDR3 region is CASNPEQGLGYTF. The CDR3 DNA is TGCGCCAGCAACCCCGAGCAGGGACTTGGCTACACCTTC.

The table lists this clone with a count of one. J is TRBJ2-5 and V is TRBV11-3; 7 bases fit TRBD2. From germline, CDR1 is SGHNT and CDR2 YENEEA. V was pared by 5 bases and J by 1 base, with 7 bases of the junction left unmatched. The CDR3 runs 15 residues. The CDR3 is CASSDGGTVQETQYF. DNA of the CDR3: TGTGCCAGCAGCGACGGGGGGACTGTCCAAGAGACCCAGTACTTC.

V is TRBV29-1 and J is TRBJ2-5; 10 nucleotides agree with TRBD2. Germline trimming cut 4 bases from V and 1 base from J; bases unmatched to any gene: 6. The CDR3 extends over 15 amino acids. Germline lookup yields CDR1 SQVTM and CDR2 ANQGSEA. The CDR3 sequence: CSVGGSGGPQETQYF. The CDR3 bases are TGCAGCGTTGGGGGTAGCGGGGGGCCCCAAGAGACCCAGTACTTC.

The CDR3 sequence: CASSISDLWSNEKLFF. The CDR3 DNA is TGTGCCAGTAGTATAAGCGACCTTTGGAGCAATGAAAAACTGTTTTTT. This chain links TRBV19 with TRBJ1-4, with no clear D. CDR1 and CDR2 from the germline V gene are LNHDA and SQIVND (reference sequence). Between the trimmed V and J ends, which lost 2 bases and 5 bases, there was a span of 15 bases. There are 16 residues in the CDR3.

The V and J genes are TRBV2 and TRBJ2-7, with TRBD1 matching over 8 bases. Per the germline V gene, CDR1 is SNHLY and CDR2 is FYNNEI. Unmatched junction bases numbered 11, after V lost 7 bases and J lost 3 bases. The CDR3 is 15 amino acids. CDR3 loop: CASTFDRGGFYEQYF. In DNA form, the CDR3 reads TGTGCCAGCACCTTCGACAGGGGTGGGTTCTACGAGCAGTACTTC.